The clone carrying this T cell receptor beta chain was seen at least ten times. The sample originates from a study of T cells in Graves' hyperthyroidism and ophthalmopathy. RNA transcripts yielded amplified TCR beta CDR3 regions. The HTBI primer set drove a first-round RT-PCR of the TCR CDR3. A single record per CDR3 protein comes from TCRdb applying MiXCR to the multiplex PCR reads. The sample carries about 640,000 distinct CDR3 sequences, about a fifth recorded once. Germline-derived CDR1 and CDR2 are LGHDT and YNNKEL (reference sequence). V was clipped by 1 base and J by 7 bases; unmatched bases: 13. CDR3 length: 16 residues.

The chain carries TRBV3-1 and TRBJ2-7; 7 nucleotides match TRBD2. This sequence originates from a man younger than 45 with Graves' ophthalmopathy. Material: blood. CDR3 region: CASSQGPGGKTGEQYF. CDR3 sequence (DNA): TGTGCCAGCAGCCAAGGTCCGGGGGGAAAGACGGGGGAGCAGTACTTC.